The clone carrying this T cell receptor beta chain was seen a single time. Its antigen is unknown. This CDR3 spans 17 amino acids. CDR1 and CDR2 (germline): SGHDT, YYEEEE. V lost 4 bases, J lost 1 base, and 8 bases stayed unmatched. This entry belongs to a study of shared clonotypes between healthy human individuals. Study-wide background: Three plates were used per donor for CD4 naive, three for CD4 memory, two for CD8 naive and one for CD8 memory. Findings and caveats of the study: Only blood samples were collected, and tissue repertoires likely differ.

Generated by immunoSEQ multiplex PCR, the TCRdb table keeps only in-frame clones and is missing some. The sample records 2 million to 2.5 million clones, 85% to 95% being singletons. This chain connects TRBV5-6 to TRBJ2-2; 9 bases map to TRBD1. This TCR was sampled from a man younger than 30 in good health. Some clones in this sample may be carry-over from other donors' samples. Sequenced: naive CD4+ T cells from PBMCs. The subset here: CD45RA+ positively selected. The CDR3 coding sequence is TGTGCCAGCAGCGGACTGGGACAGGGTCGGAACACCGGGGAGCTGTTTTTT. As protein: CASSGLGQGRNTGELFF.